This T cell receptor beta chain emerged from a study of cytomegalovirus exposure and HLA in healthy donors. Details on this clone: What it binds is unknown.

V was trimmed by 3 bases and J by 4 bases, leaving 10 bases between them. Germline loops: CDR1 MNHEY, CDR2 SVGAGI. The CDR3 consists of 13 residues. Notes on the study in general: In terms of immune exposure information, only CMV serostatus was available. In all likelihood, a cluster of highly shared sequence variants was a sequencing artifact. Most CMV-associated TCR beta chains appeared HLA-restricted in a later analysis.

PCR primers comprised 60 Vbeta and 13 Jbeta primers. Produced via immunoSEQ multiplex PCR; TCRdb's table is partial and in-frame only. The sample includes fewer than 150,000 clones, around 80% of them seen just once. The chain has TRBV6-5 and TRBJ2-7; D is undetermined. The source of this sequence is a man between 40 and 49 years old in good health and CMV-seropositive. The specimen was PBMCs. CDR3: CASSYSRKYEQYF. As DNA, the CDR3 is TGTGCCAGCAGTTATTCCAGGAAATACGAGCAGTACTTC.